This is a list of T cell receptor beta chains from one sample in a study of CD8 T cells in ankylosing spondylitis. Via MiXCR, TCRdb re-called the 5' RACE reads, giving one row per CDR3 protein. Here the sample spans 350,000 or so distinct CDR3 sequences, 6.5% to 10% being singletons. The sample taken for sequencing was blood, either unsorted or a sorted T cell fraction (not recorded which). These receptors were obtained from a male donor with ankylosing spondylitis. The CDR3 runs from the conserved cysteine through the conserved F or W. D genes are given only for firm matches. The size entry is marked missing in some rows and otherwise reads once, few, many or a size class.

D gene	clone size	V gene	J gene	CDR3 DNA	CDR3 protein
-	many	TRBV7-2	TRBJ2-2	TGTGCCAGCAGCTTACGGTCAAAAACCGGGGAGCTGTTTTTT	CASSLRSKTGELFF
TRBD1	-	TRBV4-1	TRBJ2-7	TGCGCCAGCAGCCAGAGAGGGACAGGGACCCTGTACGAGCAGTACTTC	CASSQRGTGTLYEQYF
-	-	TRBV9	TRBJ1-6	TGTGCCAGCAGCGTAGCGGGCAGCCAGGGTTCACCCCTCCACTTT	CASSVAGSQGSPLHF
TRBD2	few	TRBV10-2	TRBJ2-3	TGCGCCAGCTGGGGGACTAGCGGGAGGAAGGGAGATACGCAGTATTTT	CASWGTSGRKGDTQYF
-	-	TRBV12-3/TRBV12-4	TRBJ1-1	TGTGCCAGCAGTTTACGGGCTATGAACACTGAAGCTTTCTTT	CASSLRAMNTEAFF
TRBD1	many	TRBV18	TRBJ2-3	TGTGCCAGCTCACCAACCGGGACAGGGAGCACAGATACGCAGTATTTT	CASSPTGTGSTDTQYF
TRBD2	many	TRBV5-1	TRBJ2-3	TGCGCCAGCAGCTTGGTCCTAGCGGGAAGCACAGATACGCAGTATTTT	CASSLVLAGSTDTQYF
TRBD2	many	TRBV19	TRBJ2-7	TGTGCCAGTAGCCCTTATTCTAGCGGATCCTACGAGCAGTACTTC	CASSPYSSGSYEQYF
-	few	TRBV7-2	TRBJ2-1	TGTGCCAGCAGCTTAGGGGCTAGCGCCAATGAGCAGTTCTTC	CASSLGASANEQFF
-	many	TRBV6-5	TRBJ2-3	TGTGCCAGCAGGGCCCGGGGGGATACGCAGTATTTT	CASRARGDTQYF
-	-	TRBV11-2	TRBJ1-1	TGTGCCAGCAGCTTAGATCTTGGTTCGGCTTTCTTT	CASSLDLGSAFF
-	few	TRBV5-6	TRBJ2-1	TGTGCCAGGGGCCCCGGGCCAGGGGATGAGCAGTTCTTC	CARGPGPGDEQFF
TRBD1	few	TRBV29-1	TRBJ2-7	TGCAGCGTTGGGGACAGGGAGAAAGACGAGCAGTACTTC	CSVGDREKDEQYF
-	-	TRBV12-3/TRBV12-4	TRBJ1-2	TGTGCCAGCAGGCTACACTATGGCTACACCTTC	CASRLHYGYTF
-	many	TRBV28	TRBJ1-1	TGTGCCAGCAGTTTAGGGCAGATGAACACTGAAGCTTTCTTT	CASSLGQMNTEAFF
-	few	TRBV27	TRBJ2-7	TGTGCCAGCAGTTTAGGGACCTCCCACGAGCAGTACTTC	CASSLGTSHEQYF
-	-	TRBV10-3	TRBJ2-5	TGTGCCATCAGTGCAGGCTCAGAGACCCAGTACTTC	CAISAGSETQYF
-	-	TRBV5-1	TRBJ2-2	TGCGCCAGCAGCCGGACAGAAACAAACACCGGGGAGCTGTTTTTT	CASSRTETNTGELFF
-	few	TRBV7-2	TRBJ1-1	TGTGCCAGCACCCCCCGGTCACAGGCCTGGAACACTGAAGCTTTCTTT	CASTPRSQAWNTEAFF
TRBD1	few	TRBV12-3/TRBV12-4	TRBJ2-1	TGTGCCAGCAGTCCCGGGGACAGATACAATGAGCAGTTCTTC	CASSPGDRYNEQFF
TRBD2	few	TRBV6-5	TRBJ2-5	TGTGCCAGCAGGTATCTAGCGGGACACCAAGAGACCCAGTACTTC	CASRYLAGHQETQYF
-	-	TRBV29-1	TRBJ1-2	TGCAGCGTTGAAACCGGGTACTATGGCTACACCTTC	CSVETGYYGYTF
-	few	TRBV5-5	TRBJ2-1	TGTGCCAGCAGCTTGTTTGTATCGTGGGATGAGCAGTTCTTC	CASSLFVSWDEQFF
-	many	TRBV12-3/TRBV12-4	TRBJ2-7	TGTGCCAGCAGTCCCGGAGGTACTGGCGAGCAGTACTTC	CASSPGGTGEQYF
TRBD2	-	TRBV20-1	TRBJ2-7	TGCAGTGCGAGACTAGCGGGAAACTTCTACGAGCAGTACTTC	CSARLAGNFYEQYF
TRBD1	many	TRBV7-2	TRBJ1-2	TGTGCCAGCAGCTCATCCACCGGGACAGGGAATGGCTACACCTTC	CASSSSTGTGNGYTF
-	many	TRBV7-8	TRBJ2-7	TGTGCCAGCAGCTACAGCCTAGGAGGGCTGGGGTACGAGCAGTACTTC	CASSYSLGGLGYEQYF
-	few	TRBV29-1	TRBJ1-2	TGCAGCGTTGCCGGTAGTCGTTCCGAAGCTAACTATGGCTACACCTTC	CSVAGSRSEANYGYTF
TRBD2	many	TRBV6-1	TRBJ2-5	TGTGCCAGCAGTACACCGGGGGGGCGACAAGAGACCCAGTACTTC	CASSTPGGRQETQYF
TRBD1	few	TRBV5-1	TRBJ2-7	TGCGCCAGCAGCCGGACAGGGGACGGCTACGAGCAGTACTTC	CASSRTGDGYEQYF
-	-	TRBV5-1	TRBJ2-3	TGCGCCAGCAGCTTGGGCTCGGTGGCCGATACGCAGTATTTT	CASSLGSVADTQYF
TRBD2	-	TRBV3-1	TRBJ2-1	TGTGCCAGCAGCTTATGGACTAGCGGAGTCTACAATGAGCAGTTCTTC	CASSLWTSGVYNEQFF
TRBD1	few	TRBV20-1	TRBJ2-7	TGCAGTGCTAGGGGGGACGACAGGGGATCCAACGAGCAGTACTTC	CSARGDDRGSNEQYF
TRBD2	few	TRBV29-1	TRBJ2-3	TGCAGCGTTGAGGGGGCGGCGGGAGGGGTAGATACGCAGTATTTT	CSVEGAAGGVDTQYF
TRBD2	-	TRBV7-9	TRBJ2-7	TGTGCCAGCAGCCCGACACTAGCGGCTTACTACGAGCAGTACTTC	CASSPTLAAYYEQYF
-	many	TRBV5-1	TRBJ2-1	TGCGCCAGCAGCTTGGAGGGGTTAGCAAACAATGAGCAGTTCTTC	CASSLEGLANNEQFF
-	-	TRBV7-3	TRBJ2-1	TGTGCCAGCAGCTTTTTAGGCCATGAGCAGTTCTTC	CASSFLGHEQFF
-	few	TRBV5-1	TRBJ1-1	TGCGCCAGCAGCTTGCCGGAAGGGATGAACACTGAAGCTTTCTTT	CASSLPEGMNTEAFF
-	-	TRBV28	TRBJ2-7	TGTGCCAGCAGTCTGAGGGGACCCCTATTCAAGCAGTACTTC	CASSLRGPLFKQYF
-	-	TRBV11-3	TRBJ2-1	TGTGCCAGCAGCCAATCGATTAACAATGAGCAGTTCTTC	CASSQSINNEQFF
TRBD2	-	TRBV9	TRBJ2-3	TGTGCCAGCAGCGTAAGAGCGGGAGGGGGCACAGATACGCAGTATTTT	CASSVRAGGGTDTQYF